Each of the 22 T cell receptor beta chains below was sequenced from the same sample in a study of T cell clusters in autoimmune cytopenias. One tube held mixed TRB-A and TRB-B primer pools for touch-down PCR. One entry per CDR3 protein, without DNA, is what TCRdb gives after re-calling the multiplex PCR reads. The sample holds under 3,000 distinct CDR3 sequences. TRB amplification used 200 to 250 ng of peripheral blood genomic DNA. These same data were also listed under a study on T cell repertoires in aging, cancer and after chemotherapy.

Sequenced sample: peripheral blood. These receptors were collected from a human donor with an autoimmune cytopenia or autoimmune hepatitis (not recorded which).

The CDR3 loop reads CASSPPTGGLGEQFF. This chain uses TRBV18 with TRBJ2-1; TCRdb calls TRBD1, which cannot be checked without DNA. This CDR3 spans 15 amino acids. Germline values: CDR1 KGHSH, CDR2 LQKENI.

CDR3 protein: CASSLASTYEQYF. The chain recombines TRBV5-4 with TRBJ2-7. This CDR3 is 13 amino acids long. Germline V CDR1 and CDR2: SGHNT, YYREEE (reference sequence).

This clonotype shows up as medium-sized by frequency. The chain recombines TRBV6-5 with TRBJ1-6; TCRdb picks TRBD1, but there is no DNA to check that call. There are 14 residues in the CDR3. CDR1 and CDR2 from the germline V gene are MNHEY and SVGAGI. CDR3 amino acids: CASSLTGEYSPLHF.

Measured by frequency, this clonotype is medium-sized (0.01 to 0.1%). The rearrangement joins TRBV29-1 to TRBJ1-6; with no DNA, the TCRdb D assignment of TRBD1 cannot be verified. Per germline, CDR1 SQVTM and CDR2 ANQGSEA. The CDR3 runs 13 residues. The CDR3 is CSAGDTSNSPLHF.

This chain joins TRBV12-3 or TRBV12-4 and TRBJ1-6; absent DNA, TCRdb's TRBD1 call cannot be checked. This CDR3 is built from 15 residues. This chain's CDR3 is CASRTTWTGYSPLHF.

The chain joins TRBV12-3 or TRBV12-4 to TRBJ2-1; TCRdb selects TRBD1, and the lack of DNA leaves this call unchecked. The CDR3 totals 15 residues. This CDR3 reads CASSLRSGRFNEQFF.

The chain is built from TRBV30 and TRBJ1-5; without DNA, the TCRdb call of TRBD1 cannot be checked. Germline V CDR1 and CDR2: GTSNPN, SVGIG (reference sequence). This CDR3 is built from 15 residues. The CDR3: CAWMVSGQGDQPQHF.

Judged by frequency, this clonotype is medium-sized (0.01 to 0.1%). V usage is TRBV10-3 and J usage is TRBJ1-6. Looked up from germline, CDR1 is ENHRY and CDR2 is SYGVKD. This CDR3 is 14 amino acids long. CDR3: CAISESDFGSPLHF.

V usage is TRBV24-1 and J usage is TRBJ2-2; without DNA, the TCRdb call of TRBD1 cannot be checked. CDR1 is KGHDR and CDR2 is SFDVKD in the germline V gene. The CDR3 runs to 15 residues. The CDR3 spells CATSAADSITGELFF.

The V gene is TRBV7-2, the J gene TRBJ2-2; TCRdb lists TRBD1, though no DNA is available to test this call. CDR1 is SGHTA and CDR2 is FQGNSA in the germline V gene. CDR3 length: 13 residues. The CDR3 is CASSRPGAGELFF. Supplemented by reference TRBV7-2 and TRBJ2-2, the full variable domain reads GAGVSQSPSNKVTEKGKDVELRCDPISGHTALYWYRQSLGQGLEFLIYFQGNSAPDKSGLPSDRFSAERTGGSVSTLTIQRTQQEDSAVYLCASSRPGAGELFFGEGSRLTVL.

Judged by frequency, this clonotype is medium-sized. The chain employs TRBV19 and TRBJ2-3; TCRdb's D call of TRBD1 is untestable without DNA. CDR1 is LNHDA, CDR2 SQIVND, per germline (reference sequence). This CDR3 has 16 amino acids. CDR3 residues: CALIEGGGGCGDTQYF. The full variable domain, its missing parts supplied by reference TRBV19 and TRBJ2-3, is DGGITQSPKYLFRKEGQNVTLSCEQNLNHDAMYWYRQDPGQGLRLIYYSQIVNDFQKGDIAEGYSVSREKKESFPLTVTSAQKNPTAFYLCALIEGGGGCGDTQYFGPGTRLTVL.

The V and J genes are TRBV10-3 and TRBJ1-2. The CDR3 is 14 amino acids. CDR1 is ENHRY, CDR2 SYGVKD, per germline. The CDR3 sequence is CAISERGEGYGYTF.

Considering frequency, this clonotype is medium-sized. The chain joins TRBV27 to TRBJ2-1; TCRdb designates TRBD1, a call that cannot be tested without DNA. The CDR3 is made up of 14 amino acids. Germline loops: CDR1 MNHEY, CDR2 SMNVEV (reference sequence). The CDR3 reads CASSTPGTTYEQFF.

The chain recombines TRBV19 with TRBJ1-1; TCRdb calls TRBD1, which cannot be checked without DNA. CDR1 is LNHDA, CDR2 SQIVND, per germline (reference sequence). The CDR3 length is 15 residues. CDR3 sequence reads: CASSISGQGNTEAFF.

The chain's CDR3 is CASSHRERPQHF. This sequence joins TRBV12-3 or TRBV12-4 and TRBJ1-5; the D call of TRBD1 rests on TCRdb alone, since no DNA is present to check it. CDR3 size: 12 residues.

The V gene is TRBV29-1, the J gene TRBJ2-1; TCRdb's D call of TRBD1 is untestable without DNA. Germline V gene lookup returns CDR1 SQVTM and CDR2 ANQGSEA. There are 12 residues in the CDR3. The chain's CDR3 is CSGGTAGNEQFF.

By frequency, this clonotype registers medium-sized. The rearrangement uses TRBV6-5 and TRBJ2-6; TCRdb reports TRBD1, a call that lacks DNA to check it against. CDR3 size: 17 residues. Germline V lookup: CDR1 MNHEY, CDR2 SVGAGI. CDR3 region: CASSLGQGVFGANVLTF.

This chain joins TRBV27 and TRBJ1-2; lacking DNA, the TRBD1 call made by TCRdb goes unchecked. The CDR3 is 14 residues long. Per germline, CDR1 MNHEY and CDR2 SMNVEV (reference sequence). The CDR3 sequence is CASSPGAQPYGYTF.

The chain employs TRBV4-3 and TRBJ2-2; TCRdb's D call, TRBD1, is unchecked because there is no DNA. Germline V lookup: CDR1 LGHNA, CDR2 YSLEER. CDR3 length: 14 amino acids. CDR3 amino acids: CASSEDRNTGELFF.

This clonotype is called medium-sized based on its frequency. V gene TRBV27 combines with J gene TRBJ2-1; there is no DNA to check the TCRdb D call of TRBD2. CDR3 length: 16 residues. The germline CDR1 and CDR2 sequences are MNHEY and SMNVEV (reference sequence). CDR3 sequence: CASSPRAAGGPGEQFF.

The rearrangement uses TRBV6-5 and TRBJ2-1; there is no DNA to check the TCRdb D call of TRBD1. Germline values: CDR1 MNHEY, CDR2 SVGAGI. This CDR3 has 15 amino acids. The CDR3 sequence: CASSYAGAVGNEQFF.

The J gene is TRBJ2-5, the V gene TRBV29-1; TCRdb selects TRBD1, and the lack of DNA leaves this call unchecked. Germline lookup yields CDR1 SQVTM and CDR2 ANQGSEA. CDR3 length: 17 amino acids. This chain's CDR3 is CSVEDGLSGGTGETQYF.